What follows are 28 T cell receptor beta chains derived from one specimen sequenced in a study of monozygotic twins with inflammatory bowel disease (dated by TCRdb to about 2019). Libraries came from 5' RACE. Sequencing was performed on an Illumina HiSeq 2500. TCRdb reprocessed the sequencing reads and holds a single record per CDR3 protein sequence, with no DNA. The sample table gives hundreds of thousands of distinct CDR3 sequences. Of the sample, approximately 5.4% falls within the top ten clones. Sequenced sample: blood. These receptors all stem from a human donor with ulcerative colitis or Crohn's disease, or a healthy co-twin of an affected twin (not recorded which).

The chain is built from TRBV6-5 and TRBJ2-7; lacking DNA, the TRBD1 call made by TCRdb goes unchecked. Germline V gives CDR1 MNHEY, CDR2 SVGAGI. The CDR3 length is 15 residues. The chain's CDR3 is CASSYKQGFSYEQYF.

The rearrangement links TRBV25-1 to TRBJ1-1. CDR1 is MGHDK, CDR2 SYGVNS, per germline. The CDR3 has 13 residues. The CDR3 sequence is CATKGPMEKEAFF.

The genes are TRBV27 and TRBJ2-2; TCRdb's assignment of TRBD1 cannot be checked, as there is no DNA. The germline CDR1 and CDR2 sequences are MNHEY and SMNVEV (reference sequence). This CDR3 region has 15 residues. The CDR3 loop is CASRGQPANTGELFF.

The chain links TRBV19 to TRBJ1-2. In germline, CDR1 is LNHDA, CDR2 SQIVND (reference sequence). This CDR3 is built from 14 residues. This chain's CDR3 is CASIDVGKTYGYTF.

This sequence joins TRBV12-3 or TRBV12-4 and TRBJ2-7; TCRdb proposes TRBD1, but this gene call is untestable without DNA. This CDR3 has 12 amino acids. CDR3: CASRGTGNEQYF.

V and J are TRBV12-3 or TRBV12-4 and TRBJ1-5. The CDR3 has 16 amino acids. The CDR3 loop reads CASSLLSGSGNQPQHF.

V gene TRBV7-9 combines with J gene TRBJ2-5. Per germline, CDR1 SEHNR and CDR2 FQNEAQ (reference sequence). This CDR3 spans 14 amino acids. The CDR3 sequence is CASSNLGSQETQYF.

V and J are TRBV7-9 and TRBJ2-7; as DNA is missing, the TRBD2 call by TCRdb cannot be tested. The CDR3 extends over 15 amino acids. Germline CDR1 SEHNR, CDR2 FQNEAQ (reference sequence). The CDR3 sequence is CASSQSGIYPYEQYF.

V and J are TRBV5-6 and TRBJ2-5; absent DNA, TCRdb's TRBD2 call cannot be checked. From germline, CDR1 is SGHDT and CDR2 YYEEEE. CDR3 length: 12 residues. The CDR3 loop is CASSFSLTTQYF. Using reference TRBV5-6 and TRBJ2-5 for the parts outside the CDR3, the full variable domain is DAGVTQSPTHLIKTRGQQVTLRCSPKSGHDTVSWYQQALGQGPQFIFQYYEEEERQRGNFPDRFSGHQFPNYSSELNVNALLLGDSALYLCASSFSLTTQYFGPGTRLLVL.

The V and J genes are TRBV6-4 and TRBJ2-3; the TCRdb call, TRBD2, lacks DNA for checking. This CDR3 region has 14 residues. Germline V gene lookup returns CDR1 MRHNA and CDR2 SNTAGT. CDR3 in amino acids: CDSSASGSTDTQYF.

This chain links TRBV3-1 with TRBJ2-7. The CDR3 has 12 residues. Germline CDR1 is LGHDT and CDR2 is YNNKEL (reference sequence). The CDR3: CASSRVKYEQYF.

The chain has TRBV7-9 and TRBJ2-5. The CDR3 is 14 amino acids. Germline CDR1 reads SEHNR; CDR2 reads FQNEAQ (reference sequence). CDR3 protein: CASSLDLVWETQYF.

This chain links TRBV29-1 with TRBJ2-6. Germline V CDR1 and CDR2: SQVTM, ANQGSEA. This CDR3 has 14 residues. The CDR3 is CSVDPGFGANVLTF.

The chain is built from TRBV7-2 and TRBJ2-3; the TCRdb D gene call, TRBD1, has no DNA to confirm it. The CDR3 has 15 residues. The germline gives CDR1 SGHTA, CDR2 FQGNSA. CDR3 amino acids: CASSLQGAGGDTQYF.

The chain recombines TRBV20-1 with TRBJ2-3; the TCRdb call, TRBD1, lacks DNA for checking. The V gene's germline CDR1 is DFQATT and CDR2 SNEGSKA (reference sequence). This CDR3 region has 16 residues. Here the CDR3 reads CSASVFGRGGADTQYF.

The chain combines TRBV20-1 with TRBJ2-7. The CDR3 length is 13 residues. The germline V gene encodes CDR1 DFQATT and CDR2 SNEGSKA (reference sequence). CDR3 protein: CSARLTMLGEQYF.

The CDR3 sequence is CASSHRGRRPEAFF. This chain uses TRBV7-9 with TRBJ1-1; the D call of TRBD1 rests on TCRdb alone, since no DNA is present to check it. Per the germline V gene, CDR1 is SEHNR and CDR2 is FQNEAQ (reference sequence). This CDR3 spans 14 amino acids.

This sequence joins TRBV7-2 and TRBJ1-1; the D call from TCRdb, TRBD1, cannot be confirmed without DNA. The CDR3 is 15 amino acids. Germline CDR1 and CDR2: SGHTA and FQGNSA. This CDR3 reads CASSATGTVNTEAFF. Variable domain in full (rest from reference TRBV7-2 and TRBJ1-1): GAGVSQSPSNKVTEKGKDVELRCDPISGHTALYWYRQSLGQGLEFLIYFQGNSAPDKSGLPSDRFSAERTGGSVSTLTIQRTQQEDSAVYLCASSATGTVNTEAFFGQGTRLTVV.

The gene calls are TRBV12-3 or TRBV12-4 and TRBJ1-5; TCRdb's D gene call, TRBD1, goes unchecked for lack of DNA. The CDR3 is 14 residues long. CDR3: CASSDTGGSQPQHF.

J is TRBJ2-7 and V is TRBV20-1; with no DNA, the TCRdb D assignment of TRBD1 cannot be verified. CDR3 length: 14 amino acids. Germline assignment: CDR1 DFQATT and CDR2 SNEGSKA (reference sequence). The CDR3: CSAIPWGQGYEQYF.

The CDR3: CASRTETTEYYEQYF. The chain carries TRBV5-1 and TRBJ2-7; the D call from TCRdb, TRBD1, cannot be confirmed without DNA. Germline V gene lookup returns CDR1 SGHRS and CDR2 YFSETQ. The CDR3 consists of 15 residues.

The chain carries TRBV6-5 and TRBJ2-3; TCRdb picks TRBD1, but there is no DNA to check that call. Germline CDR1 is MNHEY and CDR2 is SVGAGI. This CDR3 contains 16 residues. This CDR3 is CASVRGQVLSTDTQYF.

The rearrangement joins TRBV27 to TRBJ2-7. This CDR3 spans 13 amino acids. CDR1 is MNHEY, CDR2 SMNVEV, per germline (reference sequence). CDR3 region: CASSSRDTAEQYF.

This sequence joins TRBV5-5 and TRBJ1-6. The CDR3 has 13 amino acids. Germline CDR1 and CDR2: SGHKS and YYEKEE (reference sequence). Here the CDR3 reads CASVAGDNSPLHF.

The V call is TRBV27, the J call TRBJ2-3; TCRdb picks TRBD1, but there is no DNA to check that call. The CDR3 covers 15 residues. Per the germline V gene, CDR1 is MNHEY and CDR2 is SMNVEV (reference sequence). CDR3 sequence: CASSFYRGHGDTQYF.

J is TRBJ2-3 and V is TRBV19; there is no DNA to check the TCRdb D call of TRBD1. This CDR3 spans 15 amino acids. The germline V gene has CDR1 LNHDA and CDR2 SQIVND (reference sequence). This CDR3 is CATNPTGQGPDTQYF.

CDR3: CASSFLRDEQYF. The chain is built from TRBV7-8 and TRBJ2-7. Germline values: CDR1 SGHVS, CDR2 FQNEAQ. The CDR3 is 12 amino acids.

The CDR3 here is CASSRLTSGGTTDTQYF. The rearrangement joins TRBV5-1 to TRBJ2-3; TCRdb indicates TRBD2, and absent DNA this call remains unverified. Per the germline V gene, CDR1 is SGHRS and CDR2 is YFSETQ. The CDR3 has 17 residues.